This is a list of T cell receptor beta chains from one sample in a study of T cells after posttransplantation cyclophosphamide. TCRdb's copy holds only in-frame clones and misses some; the assay was immunoSEQ multiplex PCR. Of approximately 30,000 clones detected, 86% appear once; the ten largest clones hold approximately 3.5%. Sample: PBMCs. These receptors were taken from a man aged 45-65 years. CDR3s leave out the opening cysteine and the closing phenylalanine or tryptophan.

V gene	J gene	CDR3 protein
TRBV9	TRBJ2-2	ASSPGPGGTGELF
TRBV5-1	TRBJ2-1	ASSLVAGGNEQF
TRBV10-3	TRBJ1-2	AVAGTIFSGYT
TRBV4-3	TRBJ2-1	ASSQTDRNNEQF
TRBV18	TRBJ1-5	ASSRTDSNQPQH
TRBV18	TRBJ1-1	ASSVFGVLNTEAF
TRBV5-1	TRBJ2-6	ASGSDYSGANVLT
TRBV5-1	TRBJ2-2	ASSLAGGNAGELF
TRBV5-1	TRBJ2-1	ASSLGGSGRIEF
TRBV30	TRBJ1-5	AWSDRGNQPQH
TRBV5-1	TRBJ2-2	ASSSSSSGRHTGELF
TRBV7-9	TRBJ2-2	ASSFLLAVNTGELF
TRBV5-5	TRBJ1-2	ASSLGQGGGYT
TRBV7-9	TRBJ2-5	ASSPPFGQPETQY
TRBV4-1	TRBJ1-4	ASSQRDLDNEKLF
TRBV23-1	TRBJ2-1	ASSTQGNSYNEQF
TRBV15	TRBJ2-5	ATSRETTGTQY
TRBV11-2	TRBJ2-3	ASSLDLAPGADTQY
TRBV19	TRBJ1-2	ASSSGVVGYT
TRBV7-2	TRBJ1-1	ASSFYGQFRDAF
TRBV6-5	TRBJ2-7	ASSRLAGPGYEQY
TRBV7-2	TRBJ2-5	ASSFGRGSQETQY
TRBV18	TRBJ2-5	ASSPSQETQY
TRBV7-9	TRBJ2-1	ASSPPFRLAGVRNEQF
TRBV7-9	TRBJ2-5	ASIRTSAQETQY
TRBV18	TRBJ1-1	ASSPDRDAEAF
TRBV4-1	TRBJ1-4	ASSHVAANEKLF
TRBV19	TRBJ1-1	ASSIGTGMIAEAF
TRBV7-2	TRBJ2-6	ASSLVKSGGYGANVLT
TRBV5-3	TRBJ2-6	ARSLGPSGANVLT
TRBV4-3	TRBJ2-5	ASSQERDRPKY
TRBV5-6	TRBJ2-2	ASSLELAGFFGELF
TRBV5-1	TRBJ2-1	ASSLAGASYNEQF
TRBV5-1	TRBJ2-7	ASSLDGMGEQY
TRBV6-5	TRBJ1-1	ASSYSPLTGTEAF
TRBV7-2	TRBJ1-2	ASSLTTGQGSRGYT
TRBV6-5	TRBJ2-5	ASSLAGGPVKETQY
TRBV10-3	TRBJ2-7	AISELAGGPATYEQY
TRBV9	TRBJ2-1	ASSVEAAQSYNEQF
TRBV4-3	TRBJ2-7	ASSQEGGGGSYEQY
TRBV7-6	TRBJ2-3	ASSPGGQNTQY
TRBV21-1	TRBJ2-7	ASSVPDRAGEQY
TRBV4-3	TRBJ1-1	ASSQVLYDEAF
TRBV28	TRBJ2-2	ASRYFTGELF
TRBV18	TRBJ1-5	ASSPSFGGNQPQH
TRBV5-1	TRBJ2-6	ASRPGTSGLISSGANVLT
TRBV10-1	TRBJ1-1	ASSDTGTEAF
TRBV28	TRBJ2-6	ASSSTTLGANVLT
TRBV4-1	TRBJ1-5	ASSQDPTIGQPQH
TRBV2	TRBJ2-7	ASLAGVISYEQY
TRBV19	TRBJ2-7	ASSIRGGEQY
TRBV6-5	TRBJ2-5	ASSRTGWEETQY
TRBV5-1	TRBJ2-5	ASSWTGQETQY
TRBV19	TRBJ2-3	ASSTIAGATTDTQY
TRBV5-1	TRBJ2-7	ASKSGGWSAEQY
TRBV7-8	TRBJ2-1	ASSEGGQGIYEQF
TRBV18	TRBJ1-2	ASSPSGTPANYGYT
TRBV29-1	TRBJ2-3	STDRASDTQY
TRBV20-1	TRBJ1-4	SAEQGEKLF